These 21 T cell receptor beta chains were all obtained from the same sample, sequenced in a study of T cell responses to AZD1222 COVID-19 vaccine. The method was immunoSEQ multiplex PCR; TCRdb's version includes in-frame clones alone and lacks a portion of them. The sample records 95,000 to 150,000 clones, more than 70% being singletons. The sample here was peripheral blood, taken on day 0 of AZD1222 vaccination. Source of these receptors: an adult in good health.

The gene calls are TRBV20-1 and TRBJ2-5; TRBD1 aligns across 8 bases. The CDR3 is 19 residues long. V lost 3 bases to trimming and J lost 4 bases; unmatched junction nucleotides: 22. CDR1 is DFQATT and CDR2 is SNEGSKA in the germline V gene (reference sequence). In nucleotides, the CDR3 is TGCAGTGCTAGTTCCCTGAGAAATGGACAGGGCTTGGTTGTAGAGACCCAGTACTTC. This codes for CSASSLRNGQGLVVETQYF.

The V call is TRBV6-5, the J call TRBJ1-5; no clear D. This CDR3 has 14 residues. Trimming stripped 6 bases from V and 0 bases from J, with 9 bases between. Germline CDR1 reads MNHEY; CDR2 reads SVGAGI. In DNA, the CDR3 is TGTGCCAGCAGGATGACGGTTAGCAATCAGCCCCAGCATTTT. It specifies CASRMTVSNQPQHF.

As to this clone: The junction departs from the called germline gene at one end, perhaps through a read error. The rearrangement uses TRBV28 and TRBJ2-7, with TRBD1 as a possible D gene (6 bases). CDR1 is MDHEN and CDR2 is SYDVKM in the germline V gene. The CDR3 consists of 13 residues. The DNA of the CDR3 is TGTGCCAGCAATTTAAGGGGGAGCGGCGAGCAGTACTTC. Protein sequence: CASNLRGSGEQYF.

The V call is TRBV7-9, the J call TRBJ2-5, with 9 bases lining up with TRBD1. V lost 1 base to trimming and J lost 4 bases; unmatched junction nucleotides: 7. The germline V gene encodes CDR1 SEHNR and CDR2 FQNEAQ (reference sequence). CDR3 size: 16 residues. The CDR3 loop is CASSLVSTGGTETQYF. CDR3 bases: TGTGCCAGCAGCTTAGTGTCCACAGGGGGCACAGAGACCCAGTACTTC.

The DNA of the CDR3 is TGTGCCACCAGCAGGGGCGGACAGGGTGATGGCTACACCTTC. This translates into CATSRGGQGDGYTF. This sequence joins TRBV15 and TRBJ1-2; 8 nucleotides align to TRBD1. With 3 bases clipped from V and 6 bases from J, the junction kept 6 bases outside the gene matches. Germline V gives CDR1 LNHNV, CDR2 YYDKDF (reference sequence). The CDR3 has 14 amino acids.

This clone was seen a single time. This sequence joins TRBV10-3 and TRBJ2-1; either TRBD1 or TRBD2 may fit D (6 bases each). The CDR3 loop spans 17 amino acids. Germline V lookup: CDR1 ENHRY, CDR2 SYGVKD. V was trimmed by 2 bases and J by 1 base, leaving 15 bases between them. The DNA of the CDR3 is TGTGCCATCAGTGAGACCCCTCGGGGGCAGTCCTACAATGAGCAGTTCTTC. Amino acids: CAISETPRGQSYNEQFF.

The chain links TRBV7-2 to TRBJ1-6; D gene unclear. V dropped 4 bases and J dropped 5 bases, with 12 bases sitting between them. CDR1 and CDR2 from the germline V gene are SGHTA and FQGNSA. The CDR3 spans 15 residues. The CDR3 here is CASSYRPADNSPLHF. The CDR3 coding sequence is TGTGCCAGCAGCTACCGCCCCGCCGATAATTCACCCCTCCACTTT. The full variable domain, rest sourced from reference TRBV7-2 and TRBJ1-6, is GAGVSQSPSNKVTEKGKDVELRCDPISGHTALYWYRQSLGQGLEFLIYFQGNSAPDKSGLPSDRFSAERTGGSVSTLTIQRTQQEDSAVYLCASSYRPADNSPLHFGNGTRLTVT.

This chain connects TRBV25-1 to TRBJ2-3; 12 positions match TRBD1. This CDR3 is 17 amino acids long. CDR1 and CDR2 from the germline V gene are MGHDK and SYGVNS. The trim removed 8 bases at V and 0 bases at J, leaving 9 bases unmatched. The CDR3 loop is CASGGQGASHSTDTQYF. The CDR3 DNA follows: TGTGCCAGCGGGGGACAGGGGGCATCCCATAGCACAGATACGCAGTATTTT.

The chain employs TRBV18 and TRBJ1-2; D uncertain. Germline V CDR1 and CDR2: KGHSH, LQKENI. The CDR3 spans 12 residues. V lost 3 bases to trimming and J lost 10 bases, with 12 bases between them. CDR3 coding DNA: TGTGCCAGCTCACCGAGTGGCGGGGACTACACCTTC. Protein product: CASSPSGGDYTF. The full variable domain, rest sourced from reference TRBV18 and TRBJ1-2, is NAGVMQNPRHLVRRRGQEARLRCSPMKGHSHVYWYRQLPEEGLKFMVYLQKENIIDESGMPKERFSAEFPKEGPSILRIQQVVRGDSAAYFCASSPSGGDYTFGSGTRLTVV.

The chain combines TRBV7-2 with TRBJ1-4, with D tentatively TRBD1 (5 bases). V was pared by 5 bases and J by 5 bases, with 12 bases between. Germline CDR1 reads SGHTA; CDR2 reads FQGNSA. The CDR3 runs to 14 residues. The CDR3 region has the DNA TGTGCCAGCAGCCCGGGACGGGAGAATGAAAAACTGTTTTTT. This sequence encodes CASSPGRENEKLFF.

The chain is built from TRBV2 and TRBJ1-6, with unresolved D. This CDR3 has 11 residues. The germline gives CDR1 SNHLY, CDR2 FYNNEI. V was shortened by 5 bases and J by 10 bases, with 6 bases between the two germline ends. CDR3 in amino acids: CASSTGSPLHF. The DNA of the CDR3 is TGTGCCAGCAGTACGGGATCACCCCTCCACTTT.

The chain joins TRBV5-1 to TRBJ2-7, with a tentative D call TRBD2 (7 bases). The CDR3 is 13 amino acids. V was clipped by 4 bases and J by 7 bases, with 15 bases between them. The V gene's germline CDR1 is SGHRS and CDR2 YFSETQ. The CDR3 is CASSPRGGGEQYF. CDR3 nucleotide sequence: TGCGCCAGCAGCCCCCGAGGGGGGGGTGAGCAGTACTTC.

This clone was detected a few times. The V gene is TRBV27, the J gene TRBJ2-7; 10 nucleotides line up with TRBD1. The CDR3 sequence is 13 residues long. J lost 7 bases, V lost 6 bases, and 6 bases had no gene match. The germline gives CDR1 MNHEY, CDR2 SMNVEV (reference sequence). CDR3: CASSLGQGFEQYF. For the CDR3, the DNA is TGTGCCAGCAGCTTGGGACAGGGGTTTGAGCAGTACTTC.

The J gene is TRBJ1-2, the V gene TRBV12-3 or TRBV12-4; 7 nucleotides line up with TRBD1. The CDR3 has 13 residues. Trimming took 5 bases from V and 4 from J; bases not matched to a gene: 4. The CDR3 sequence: CASSRDRSYGYTF. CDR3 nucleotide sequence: TGTGCCAGCAGTCGGGACAGATCCTATGGCTACACCTTC.

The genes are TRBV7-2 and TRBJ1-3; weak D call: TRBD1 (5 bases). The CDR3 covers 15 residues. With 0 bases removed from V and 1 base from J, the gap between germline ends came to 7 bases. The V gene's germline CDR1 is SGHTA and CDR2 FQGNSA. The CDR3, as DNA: TGTGCCAGCAGCTTAGCTGGGGCTTCTGGAAACACCATATATTTT. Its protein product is CASSLAGASGNTIYF.

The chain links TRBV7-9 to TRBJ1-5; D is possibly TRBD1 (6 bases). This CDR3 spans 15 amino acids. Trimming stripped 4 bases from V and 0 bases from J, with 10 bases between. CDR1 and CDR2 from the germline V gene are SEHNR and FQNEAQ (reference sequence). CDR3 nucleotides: TGTGCCAGCAGCTCCGAAGGGGGTAGCAATCAGCCCCAGCATTTT. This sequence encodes CASSSEGGSNQPQHF.

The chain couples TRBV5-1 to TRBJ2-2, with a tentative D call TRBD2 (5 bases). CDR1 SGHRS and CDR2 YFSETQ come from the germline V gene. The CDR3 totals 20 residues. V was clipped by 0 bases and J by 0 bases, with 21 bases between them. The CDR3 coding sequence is TGCGCCAGCAGCTTGGCCATGGACTTCCGACGTCCACCGAACACCGGGGAGCTGTTTTTT. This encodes CASSLAMDFRRPPNTGELFF.

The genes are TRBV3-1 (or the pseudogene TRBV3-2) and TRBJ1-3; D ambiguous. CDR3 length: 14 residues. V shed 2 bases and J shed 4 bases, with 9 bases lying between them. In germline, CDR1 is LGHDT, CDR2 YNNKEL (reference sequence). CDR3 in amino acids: CASSQRAGGNTIYF. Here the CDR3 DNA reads TGTGCCAGCAGCCAACGGGCTGGCGGAAACACCATATATTTT.

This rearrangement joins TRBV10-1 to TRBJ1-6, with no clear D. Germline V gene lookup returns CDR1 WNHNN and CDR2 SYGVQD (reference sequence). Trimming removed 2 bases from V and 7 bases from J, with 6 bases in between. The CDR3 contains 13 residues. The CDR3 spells CASSEAQNSPLHF. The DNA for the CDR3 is TGCGCCAGCAGTGAGGCCCAAAATTCACCCCTCCACTTT.

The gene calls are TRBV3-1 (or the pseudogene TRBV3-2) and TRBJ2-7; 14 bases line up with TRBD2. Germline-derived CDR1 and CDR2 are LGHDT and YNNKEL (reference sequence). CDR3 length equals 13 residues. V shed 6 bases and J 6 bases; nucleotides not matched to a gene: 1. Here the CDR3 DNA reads TGTGCCAGCAGGACTAGCGGGGGGGGCGAGCAGTACTTC. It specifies CASRTSGGGEQYF.

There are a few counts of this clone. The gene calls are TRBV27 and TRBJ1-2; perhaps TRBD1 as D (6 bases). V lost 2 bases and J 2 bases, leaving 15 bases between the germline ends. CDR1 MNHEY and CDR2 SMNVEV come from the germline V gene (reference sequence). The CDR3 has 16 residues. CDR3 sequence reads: CASSLTPSTGNYGYTF. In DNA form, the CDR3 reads TGTGCCAGCAGTTTAACTCCGTCAACAGGGAACTATGGCTACACCTTC.